These 27 T cell receptor beta chains originate from one sample sequenced in a study of blood T cell repertoires in COVID-19. TCRdb's table, derived via immunoSEQ multiplex PCR, lists solely in-frame clones and lacks some. The sample records about 670,000 clones, 75% to 90% being singletons. Source material: peripheral blood. The receptors were sampled from a young woman with acute or convalescent COVID-19.

The chain links TRBV12-3 or TRBV12-4 to TRBJ2-3; D gene unclear. The CDR3 contains 12 residues. Trimming stripped 6 bases from V and 5 bases from J, with 9 bases between. CDR3 protein: CASSLVGDTQYF. The CDR3 region has the DNA TGTGCCAGCAGCCTAGTGGGAGATACGCAGTATTTT.

This clone was recorded only once. The chain links TRBV7-3 to TRBJ2-1, with TRBD2 identical over 8 bases. The germline gives CDR1 SGHTA, CDR2 FQGTGA. V gave up 0 bases and J gave up 2 bases; unmatched junction bases: 0. The CDR3 runs 15 residues. This chain's CDR3 is CASSLTSGTYNEQFF. DNA for the CDR3: TGTGCCAGCAGCTTAACTAGCGGGACCTACAATGAGCAGTTCTTC.

The rearrangement links TRBV11-3 to TRBJ2-2, with D possibly being TRBD2 (6 bases). V gave up 4 bases and J gave up 4 bases, with 19 bases separating them. Germline assignment: CDR1 SGHNT and CDR2 YENEEA. This CDR3 has 17 residues. The CDR3 sequence: CASSSTSLFGATGELFF. The CDR3 nucleotides read TGTGCCAGCAGCTCAACTAGCTTATTTGGGGCCACCGGGGAGCTGTTTTTT.

This clone has only a few counts. The chain combines TRBV9 with TRBJ1-1; D ambiguous. The CDR3 length is 15 residues. The germline V gene has CDR1 SGDLS and CDR2 YYNGEE. V lost 2 bases to trimming and J lost 6 bases, with 17 bases between them. This CDR3 is CASSVGLADQAEAFF. The CDR3 bases are TGTGCCAGCAGCGTGGGCTTGGCCGATCAGGCTGAAGCTTTCTTT.

This clone was recorded only once. The chain links TRBV12-3 or TRBV12-4 to TRBJ1-1; possibly TRBD1 for D (6 bases). This CDR3 has 13 amino acids. V gave up 2 bases and J gave up 7 bases, with 11 bases separating them. The CDR3: CASSLLGAGEAFF. Written as DNA, the CDR3 is TGTGCCAGCAGTTTATTGGGGGCTGGTGAAGCTTTCTTT.

V is TRBV19 and J is TRBJ1-1; 8 positions match TRBD1. V lost 3 bases to trimming and J lost 0 bases; unmatched junction nucleotides: 3. Germline-derived CDR1 and CDR2 are LNHDA and SQIVND (reference sequence). The CDR3 has 15 residues. DNA of the CDR3: TGTGCCAGTAGTATTGACAGGGGACTGAACACTGAAGCTTTCTTT. Its translation is CASSIDRGLNTEAFF.

The sample holds a few counts of this clone. Other DNA sequences of this sample code for an identical CDR3. In DNA, the CDR3 is TGTGCCAGCAGTGGCGACAGGAACACTGAAGCTTTCTTT. Protein product: CASSGDRNTEAFF. The chain employs TRBV12-3 or TRBV12-4 and TRBJ1-1, with TRBD1 as a possible D gene (5 bases). V was trimmed by 5 bases and J by 1 base, leaving 8 bases between them. The CDR3 sequence is 13 residues long.

The chain recombines TRBV5-1 with TRBJ1-4, with D unresolved. The CDR3 consists of 15 residues. The germline V gene encodes CDR1 SGHRS and CDR2 YFSETQ. Deletions cut 2 bases from V and 4 bases from J, with 12 bases between. The CDR3 DNA reads as TGCGCCAGCAGCTTTGAGGTCGCGGGTAATGAAAAACTGTTTTTT. Its translation: CASSFEVAGNEKLFF.

V gene TRBV30 combines with J gene TRBJ1-1, with D possibly matching TRBD1 (5 bases). The CDR3 length is 11 residues. V lost 2 bases to trimming and J lost 11 bases, with 12 bases between them. Per germline, CDR1 GTSNPN and CDR2 SVGIG (reference sequence). The CDR3, as DNA: TGTGCCTGGAGTAGGGGTTGGTACGCTTTCTTT. It specifies CAWSRGWYAFF.

The chain uses TRBV30 and TRBJ2-1; D unresolved. The CDR3 spans 15 residues. V lost 1 base and J 6 bases, leaving 16 bases between the germline ends. Germline V lookup: CDR1 GTSNPN, CDR2 SVGIG (reference sequence). The CDR3 reads CAWSAYRSPRNEQFF. As DNA, the CDR3 is TGTGCCTGGAGTGCCTATAGATCCCCGCGCAATGAGCAGTTCTTC.

CDR3 nucleotide sequence: TGTGCCAGCAAACCTCCTGGGCGGACAGGGGGTTACCCACACCAAGAGACCCAGTACTTC. This gives the protein CASKPPGRTGGYPHQETQYF. The chain combines TRBV27 with TRBJ2-5; 10 bases fit TRBD1. The CDR3 contains 20 residues. Germline V gives CDR1 MNHEY, CDR2 SMNVEV (reference sequence). The trim removed 7 bases at V and 0 bases at J, leaving 20 bases unmatched.

The gene calls are TRBV6-4 and TRBJ2-2; possibly TRBD2 for D (5 bases). The CDR3 extends over 15 amino acids. Trimming left V 4 bases short and J 4 bases short, with 13 bases between. The V gene's germline CDR1 is MRHNA and CDR2 SNTAGT. Here the CDR3 DNA reads TGTGCCAGCAGTGGAGAGGACTCCAGCACCGGGGAGCTGTTTTTT. Translation gives CASSGEDSSTGELFF.

The chain has TRBV10-3 and TRBJ1-3, with D unclear. Germline V gives CDR1 ENHRY, CDR2 SYGVKD. Trimming removed 2 bases from V and 0 bases from J, with 11 bases in between. The CDR3 contains 16 residues. CDR3 DNA: TGTGCCATCAGTGAGGGGCAGCTCAGCTCTGGAAACACCATATATTTT. Its protein product is CAISEGQLSSGNTIYF.

The chain is built from TRBV5-8 and TRBJ1-4, with 7 bases fitting TRBD1. Trimming cost V 1 base and J 6 bases; bases outside gene matches: 6. This CDR3 is 15 amino acids long. The germline CDR1 and CDR2 sequences are SGHTS and YDEGEE. CDR3 residues: CASSLTQGVYEKLFF. The CDR3 nucleotides are TGTGCCAGCAGCTTGACTCAGGGGGTTTATGAAAAACTGTTTTTT.

This clone was observed a single time. The chain carries TRBV9 and TRBJ1-1; 9 bases line up with TRBD1. This CDR3 spans 14 amino acids. Trimming cost V 2 bases and J 4 bases; bases outside gene matches: 3. Germline-derived CDR1 and CDR2 are SGDLS and YYNGEE. The CDR3 protein is CASSVGTGLTEAFF. The CDR3 coding sequence is TGTGCCAGCAGCGTGGGGACAGGGCTCACTGAAGCTTTCTTT.

The rearrangement joins TRBV7-3 to TRBJ1-1; unclear D gene. Trimming took 2 bases from V and 3 from J, leaving 13 bases between them. In germline, CDR1 is SGHTA, CDR2 FQGTGA. The CDR3 sequence is 15 residues long. In DNA, the CDR3 is TGTGCCAGCAGCTTAGATCCCTCAGGCGACACTGAAGCTTTCTTT. Translated, it gives CASSLDPSGDTEAFF.

The chain has TRBV7-9 and TRBJ1-6; D call uncertain. V was pared by 1 base and J by 10 bases, with 11 bases between. CDR3 length: 14 amino acids. From germline, CDR1 is SEHNR and CDR2 FQNEAQ (reference sequence). The CDR3 here is CASSLDEGWSPLHF. CDR3 coding DNA: TGTGCCAGCAGCTTAGATGAGGGCTGGTCACCCCTCCACTTT.

This chain connects TRBV14 to TRBJ2-1, with a tentative D call TRBD1 (6 bases). This CDR3 has 14 amino acids. V was clipped by 1 base and J by 3 bases, with 7 bases between them. The germline V gene has CDR1 SGHDN and CDR2 FVKESK. CDR3 sequence reads: CASSQATGYNEQFF. In DNA, the CDR3 is TGTGCCAGCAGCCAAGCGACAGGCTACAATGAGCAGTTCTTC.

The V call is TRBV6-5, the J call TRBJ1-4; D ambiguous. V lost 7 bases and J lost 5, with 14 bases in between. This CDR3 spans 14 amino acids. Germline assignment: CDR1 MNHEY and CDR2 SVGAGI. CDR3 bases: TGTGCCAGCAATCGGGGTCGGGGAAATGAAAAACTGTTTTTT. Amino acids: CASNRGRGNEKLFF.

This chain links TRBV20-1 with TRBJ1-2, with 9 bases lining up with TRBD1. The trim removed 6 bases at V and 8 bases at J, leaving 13 bases unmatched. Germline CDR1 is DFQATT and CDR2 is SNEGSKA (reference sequence). The CDR3 sequence is 14 residues long. The DNA for the CDR3 is TGCAGTGCCAGTCGGACAGGGGCACTAGACGGCTACACCTTC. Its translation: CSASRTGALDGYTF.

CDR3 sequence (DNA): TGCGCCAGCAGCCCCTTCTACTCGGACAGAAGCTCCTACGAGCAGTACTTC. It is translated as CASSPFYSDRSSYEQYF. V usage is TRBV4-3 and J usage is TRBJ2-7; a weak D match, TRBD1 (6 bases). The CDR3 extends over 17 amino acids. Per germline, CDR1 LGHNA and CDR2 YSLEER. Trimming removed 4 bases from V and 0 bases from J, with 19 bases in between.

This rearrangement joins TRBV28 to TRBJ1-2; no clear D. The CDR3 covers 12 residues. Per germline, CDR1 MDHEN and CDR2 SYDVKM. Trimming took off 2 bases at V and 5 bases at J, with 6 bases between the two ends. The CDR3 is CASSLTRYGYTF. The CDR3 region has the DNA TGTGCCAGCAGTTTAACGCGTTATGGCTACACCTTC.

The V and J genes are TRBV6-5 and TRBJ1-5; 9 bases match TRBD1. V trimming: 7 bases; J trimming: 4 bases; junction bases outside the gene matches: 2. This CDR3 has 13 amino acids. In germline, CDR1 is MNHEY, CDR2 SVGAGI. The CDR3 nucleotides read TGTGCCAGCACGGGACAGGGTAATCAGCCCCAGCATTTT. As protein: CASTGQGNQPQHF.

The chain joins TRBV4-1 to TRBJ1-5, with D unresolved. Looked up from germline, CDR1 is MGHRA and CDR2 is YSYEKL. The CDR3 length is 16 residues. The V end was cut by 2 bases, the J end by 4 bases, with 15 bases between. The CDR3 DNA reads as TGCGCCAGCAGCCAACGAACCGACACACGTAATCAGCCCCAGCATTTT. It yields the protein CASSQRTDTRNQPQHF.

V usage is TRBV5-1 and J usage is TRBJ1-2; 9 bases are shared with TRBD1. The CDR3 is 15 amino acids. Germline lookup yields CDR1 SGHRS and CDR2 YFSETQ. The V and J ends lost 5 bases and 7 bases, in that order; junction bases with no gene match: 12. CDR3 amino acids: CASRQEPGQGIGYTF. The CDR3 DNA reads TGCGCCAGCAGACAAGAGCCGGGACAGGGTATTGGCTACACCTTC.

The chain links TRBV5-6 to TRBJ1-6, with D possibly TRBD1 on 5 matching bases. The CDR3 is made up of 12 amino acids. Between the trimmed V and J ends, which lost 3 bases and 9 bases, there was a span of 7 bases. CDR1 and CDR2 (germline): SGHDT, YYEEEE. The CDR3 region has the DNA TGTGCCAGCAGCTCGGGACTTTCACCCCTCCACTTT. Protein sequence: CASSSGLSPLHF.

The chain joins TRBV6-6 to TRBJ1-6, with 9 bases aligning to TRBD1. V trimming: 2 bases; J trimming: 9 bases; junction bases outside the gene matches: 8. The length of the CDR3 is 16 residues. CDR1 MNHNY and CDR2 SVGAGI come from the germline V gene (reference sequence). CDR3 loop: CASSYGVDRGSSPLHF. The CDR3 DNA reads TGTGCCAGCAGTTACGGTGTGGACAGGGGTTCTTCACCCCTCCACTTT.